One and the same sample provided the 27 T cell receptor beta chains below, sequenced in a study of metastatic and nonmetastatic thyroid tumors. TCRdb re-called clones via MiXCR from the PCR reads. The table shows more than 65,000 clones, with 11% to 15% occurring only once. All patients reached thyroid surgery having received no treatment beforehand. Sequenced sample: blood. The receptors originated from a male donor with papillary thyroid cancer or a benign thyroid nodule (not recorded which). Some clones in this sample may be carry-over from other donors' samples.

This clone showed up many times. V usage is TRBV12-3 or TRBV12-4 and J usage is TRBJ2-7; no firm D call. Trimming removed 2 bases at V and 7 bases at J, with 9 bases between. This CDR3 has 12 residues. The CDR3 is CASSLMGNEQYF. The CDR3 coding sequence is TGTGCCAGCAGTTTAATGGGGAATGAGCAGTACTTC.

This clone was observed many times. The genes are TRBV11-3 and TRBJ2-1; 8 positions match TRBD2. The CDR3 spans 15 residues. The trim removed 4 bases at V and 2 bases at J, leaving 4 bases unmatched. The germline CDR1 and CDR2 sequences are SGHNT and YENEEA. This CDR3 is CASSSTGGAYNEQFF. As DNA, the CDR3 is TGTGCCAGCAGCTCCACGGGGGGGGCCTACAATGAGCAGTTCTTC.

Remarks on this clone: One base away lies a much larger clone, so this may be a sequencing read error. J is TRBJ2-7 and V is TRBV3-1; 13 bases map to TRBD2. The junction had 1 base not matched to a gene; V was cut back by 3 bases and J by 2 bases. The CDR3 is made up of 15 amino acids. The germline gives CDR1 LGHDT, CDR2 YNNKEL (reference sequence). The CDR3 is CASSHGTSGAYEQYV. DNA of the CDR3: TGTGCCAGCAGCCATGGGACTAGCGGGGCCTACGAGCAGTACGTC.

Ten or more counts support this clone. The V gene is TRBV27, the J gene TRBJ2-5; maybe TRBD1 (6 bases). Germline assignment: CDR1 MNHEY and CDR2 SMNVEV (reference sequence). This CDR3 contains 13 residues. The V and J ends lost 3 bases and 4 bases respectively, with 9 bases between them. The CDR3 coding sequence is TGTGCCAGCAGTTTGATAGGGGGAGAGACCCAGTACTTC. It is translated as CASSLIGGETQYF.

The sample holds a few counts of this clone. At one boundary the junction diverges from the germline segment, which might be a read error. This chain connects TRBV6-2 or TRBV6-3 to TRBJ2-1; D gene ambiguous. Germline CDR1 and CDR2: MNHEY and SVGEGT. This CDR3 contains 13 residues. CDR3: CASIERPYNDQFF. The CDR3 DNA is TGTGCCAGCATCGAGCGCCCCTACAATGATCAGTTCTTC.

Ten or more counts support this clone. J is TRBJ1-1 and V is TRBV28; the D gene is possibly TRBD1 (5 bases). CDR3 size: 13 residues. Germline V lookup: CDR1 MDHEN, CDR2 SYDVKM. Trimming shortened V by 7 bases and J by 5 bases, and 14 bases separated the two germline ends. The CDR3 reads CASKEGTVTEAFF. The CDR3 nucleotides read TGTGCCAGCAAGGAGGGGACGGTAACTGAAGCTTTCTTT.

This clone was seen ten or more times. The same CDR3 can be traced to other DNA sequences in this sample. V and J are TRBV2 and TRBJ2-7; D is uncertain. With 4 bases removed from V and 5 bases from J, the gap between germline ends came to 12 bases. Per the germline V gene, CDR1 is SNHLY and CDR2 is FYNNEI. The CDR3 is made up of 13 amino acids. The CDR3 loop reads CASSGFWTDEQYF. In nucleotides, the CDR3 is TGTGCCAGCAGTGGGTTCTGGACGGACGAGCAGTACTTC.

This clone has a count of ten or more. Other DNA sequences in this specimen translate into the identical CDR3. The chain has TRBV18 and TRBJ2-3; maybe TRBD2 (6 bases). Trimming pared 3 bases from V and 0 bases from J, leaving 10 bases between. This CDR3 comprises 15 residues. CDR1 and CDR2 from the germline V gene are KGHSH and LQKENI. The CDR3 sequence is CASSPSGGSTDTQYF. Written as DNA, the CDR3 is TGTGCCAGCTCACCTTCTGGGGGGAGCACAGATACGCAGTATTTT.

The table lists this clone with a few counts. A single base separates this from a much larger clone, so it may be a read error. J is TRBJ1-5 and V is TRBV14; D uncertain. The CDR3 covers 13 residues. CDR1 and CDR2 (germline): SGHDN, FVKESK. The CDR3 coding sequence is TGTGCCAGCAGCCAAAGCGAGGATCAGCCCAAGCATTTT. Translation: CASSQSEDQPKHF. Using reference TRBV14 and TRBJ1-5 for the parts outside the CDR3, the full variable domain is EAGVTQFPSHSVIEKGQTVTLRCDPISGHDNLYWYRRVMGKEIKFLLHFVKESKQDESGMPNNRFLAERTGGTYSTLKVQPAELEDSGVYFCASSQSEDQPKHFGDGTRLSIL.

This clone occurred many times. This sample also contains other DNA sequences that code for the same CDR3. This CDR3 is CASSERAGGPSLAGELFF. The CDR3 nucleotides are TGTGCCAGCAGTGAACGAGCGGGAGGGCCCTCGTTAGCCGGGGAGCTGTTTTTT. The chain couples TRBV6-1 to TRBJ2-2, with 10 bases fitting TRBD2. Per germline, CDR1 MNHNS and CDR2 SASEGT. The CDR3 has 18 residues. With 2 bases clipped from V and 6 bases from J, the junction kept 12 bases outside the gene matches.

V and J are TRBV20-1 and TRBJ2-3; D is undetermined. V lost 0 bases and J lost 3, with 10 bases in between. Germline assignment: CDR1 DFQATT and CDR2 SNEGSKA (reference sequence). There are 14 residues in the CDR3. The CDR3 nucleotides are TGCAGTGCTAGAGATAATGGGGTGACAGATACGCAGTATTTT. Its protein product is CSARDNGVTDTQYF.

The chain has TRBV29-1 and TRBJ2-5, with unresolved D. Trimming removed 0 bases at V and 1 base at J, with 15 bases between. The CDR3 sequence is 16 residues long. Germline CDR1 SQVTM, CDR2 ANQGSEA. The chain's CDR3 is CSVEDLKYYPQETQYF. The CDR3, as DNA: TGCAGCGTTGAAGATCTTAAGTACTACCCCCAAGAGACCCAGTACTTC.

This clone was recorded many times. The chain carries TRBV18 and TRBJ1-1; D not certain. Germline CDR1 KGHSH, CDR2 LQKENI. Trimming took 3 bases from V and 0 from J, leaving 5 bases between them. CDR3 length: 13 residues. CDR3 residues: CASSPEVNTEAFF. CDR3 coding DNA: TGTGCCAGCTCACCCGAGGTGAACACTGAAGCTTTCTTT.

This clone was seen a handful of times. V and J are TRBV18 and TRBJ2-2, with a tentative D call TRBD2 (5 bases). Germline CDR1 KGHSH, CDR2 LQKENI. This CDR3 contains 13 residues. With 6 bases removed from V and 4 bases from J, the gap between germline ends came to 9 bases. CDR3 region: CASSREGTGELFF. The CDR3 DNA is TGTGCCAGCTCTCGGGAAGGCACCGGGGAGCTGTTTTTT.

This clone was found many times. The J gene is TRBJ1-5, the V gene TRBV7-9, with D hard to call. Trimming pared 3 bases from V and 4 bases from J, leaving 4 bases between. Germline assignment: CDR1 SEHNR and CDR2 FQNEAQ (reference sequence). The CDR3 is 12 residues long. CDR3 DNA: TGTGCCAGCAGCTTGGGGAATCAGCCCCAGCATTTT. This codes for CASSLGNQPQHF.

This clone was counted many times. V is TRBV20-1 and J is TRBJ1-4; 7 nucleotides match TRBD1. The CDR3 is made up of 16 amino acids. The trim removed 0 bases at V and 7 bases at J, leaving 11 bases unmatched. The germline V gene has CDR1 DFQATT and CDR2 SNEGSKA (reference sequence). CDR3 sequence reads: CSARDGKRQGGEKLFF. CDR3 sequence (DNA): TGCAGTGCTAGAGACGGAAAGCGACAGGGTGGTGAAAAACTGTTTTTT.

The chain uses TRBV12-3 or TRBV12-4 and TRBJ2-2; 7 bases are a match to TRBD1. The CDR3 contains 15 residues. Trimming cost V 5 bases and J 4 bases; bases outside gene matches: 7. CDR3 protein: CASSQNRGITGELFF. In DNA, the CDR3 is TGTGCCAGCAGTCAAAACAGGGGAATCACCGGGGAGCTGTTTTTT.

This clone was found many times. It may be a read error: a sequence one base away is much more abundant. The identical CDR3 is also encoded by other nucleotide sequences in the sample. The CDR3 spells CASKPGLESYEQYF. The CDR3 DNA is TGTGCCAGCAAACCGGGATTAGAATCCTACGAGCAGTACTTC. The chain recombines TRBV28 with TRBJ2-7; weak D call: TRBD2 (5 bases). The germline V gene encodes CDR1 MDHEN and CDR2 SYDVKM. This CDR3 spans 14 amino acids. With 7 bases removed from V and 1 base from J, the gap between germline ends came to 14 bases.

The rearrangement joins TRBV3-1 to TRBJ2-5; 12 bases line up with TRBD2. This CDR3 is built from 18 residues. Germline CDR1 is LGHDT and CDR2 is YNNKEL (reference sequence). With V trimmed by 4 bases and J by 3 bases, 12 bases remained unmatched. The CDR3 DNA follows: TGTGCCAGCAGCCGGGGACTAGCGGGCAACCCTTCAGAAGAGACCCAGTACTTC. Translating gives CASSRGLAGNPSEETQYF.

There are many counts of this clone. The V and J genes are TRBV5-1 and TRBJ2-1; 9 bases line up with TRBD2. The CDR3 loop spans 13 amino acids. Germline V gives CDR1 SGHRS, CDR2 YFSETQ. Trimming at V came to 1 base and at J to 8 bases, leaving 1 base not matched to a gene. The CDR3 DNA is TGCGCCAGCAGCTTGATAGCGGGAGATGAGCAGTTCTTC. It encodes CASSLIAGDEQFF.

This clone was detected many times. This sequence joins TRBV4-2 and TRBJ2-1, with 9 nucleotides matching TRBD2. Germline V CDR1 and CDR2: LGHNA, YNFKEQ. CDR3 length equals 16 residues. After removal of 4 bases from V and 10 bases from J, the junction contained 14 bases not matched to a gene. The CDR3 coding sequence is TGTGCCAGCAGCCCCCGACTAGCGGACAACCGGGGGGAGCAGTTCTTC. Protein: CASSPRLADNRGEQFF.

This clone was seen at least ten times. The J gene is TRBJ1-3, the V gene TRBV5-1, with 7 nucleotides matching TRBD1. The V gene's germline CDR1 is SGHRS and CDR2 YFSETQ. V lost 0 bases, J lost 0 bases, and 6 bases stayed unmatched. The CDR3 covers 17 residues. CDR3 coding DNA: TGCGCCAGCAGCTTGGAGGGACAGATCTTCTCTGGAAACACCATATATTTT. Residues: CASSLEGQIFSGNTIYF.

The table lists this clone with many counts. This rearrangement joins TRBV25-1 to TRBJ2-1; 13 nucleotides line up with TRBD2. Germline CDR1 and CDR2: MGHDK and SYGVNS. The CDR3 sequence is 16 residues long. V was clipped by 10 bases and J by 8 bases; unmatched bases: 14. The CDR3 DNA reads as TGTGCCACAACTGGCGTCGGACTAGCGGGAGTTCATGAGCAGTTCTTC. It is translated as CATTGVGLAGVHEQFF. The full variable domain, in which reference TRBV25-1 and TRBJ2-1 provide the parts outside the CDR3, is EADIYQTPRYLVIGTGKKITLECSQTMGHDKMYWYQQDPGMELHLIHYSYGVNSTEKGDLSSESTVSRIRTEHFPLTLESARPSHTSQYLCATTGVGLAGVHEQFFGPGTRLTVL.

Regarding this clone: This may come from a read error, since a much larger clone is one base off. Written as DNA, the CDR3 is TGTGCCAGCAGCTTAGAGGACAGGCGCACAGATACGCAGTATTTT. This encodes CASSLEDRRTDTQYF. V and J are TRBV13 and TRBJ2-3, with 7 bases identical to TRBD1. V lost 1 base and J lost 1; bases outside the gene matches: 2. Per the germline V gene, CDR1 is PRHDT and CDR2 is FYEKMQ (reference sequence). The CDR3 is 15 amino acids.

This clone was recorded a few times. A read error is possible here, since a much larger clone lies one base away. The chain joins TRBV27 to TRBJ2-3; D ambiguous. The V end was cut by 7 bases, the J end by 0 bases, with 8 bases between. The germline V gene encodes CDR1 MNHEY and CDR2 SMNVEV (reference sequence). The CDR3 is 13 residues long. The chain's CDR3 is CASTQTSTDTQYF. For the CDR3, the DNA is TGTGCCAGCACTCAGACTAGCACAGATACGCAGTATTTT.

As concerns this clone: A much larger clone sits a single nucleotide away, making a read error possible. Other DNA variants within this sample encode the same CDR3. V and J are TRBV7-9 and TRBJ1-1; D remains ambiguous. V was clipped by 2 bases and J by 10 bases, with 17 bases between them. In germline, CDR1 is SEHNR, CDR2 FQNEAQ (reference sequence). The CDR3 spans 14 residues. This chain's CDR3 is CASSLRVELIPAFF. The CDR3 nucleotides are TGTGCCAGCAGCTTACGCGTGGAGCTCATTCCAGCTTTCTTT.

This clone was seen at least ten times. The chain uses TRBV10-1 and TRBJ2-1; 8 bases fit TRBD2. This CDR3 has 16 residues. The V gene end was trimmed by 3 bases and the J gene end by 1 base; junction bases not matched to a gene: 5. CDR1 and CDR2 (germline): WNHNN, SYGVQD (reference sequence). The CDR3 coding sequence is TGCGCCAGCAGTGATGAGCGGGAGATTTCCTACAATGAGCAGTTCTTC. Translated, it gives CASSDEREISYNEQFF.